Listed below are T cell receptor beta chains from one sample, sequenced in a study of glioma-infiltrating T cells. TCRdb fed the multiplex PCR reads into MiXCR, producing one record per CDR3 protein. The sample holds about 140,000 distinct CDR3 sequences, roughly two fifths seen once. The source material was glioma tissue, nonneoplastic brain tissue, or PBMCs (not recorded which). The receptors derive from a human donor with low-grade glioma or glioblastoma, undergoing nonglioma brain surgery, or in good health (not recorded which). The CDR3 runs from the conserved cysteine through the conserved F or W. Fields, in order: D gene, clone size, J gene, V gene, CDR3 protein, CDR3 DNA. The D gene is left open where the match is weak. Expanded clones get a size class; other rows say once, few or many, or leave the size out.

.	.	TRBJ1-4	TRBV3-1	CASSQDWGGEKLFF	TGTGCCAGCAGCCAAGATTGGGGAGGTGAAAAACTGTTTTTT
.	.	TRBJ1-2	TRBV4-2	CASSQVQGGYTF	TGTGCCAGCAGCCAAGTACAGGGTGGCTACACCTTC
.	few	TRBJ1-1	TRBV6-2/TRBV6-3	CASSSSKGITEAFF	TGTGCCAGCAGTTCCAGTAAAGGGATCACTGAAGCTTTCTTT
TRBD1	few	TRBJ1-1	TRBV4-1	CASSGGQGPEAFF	TGCGCCAGCAGCGGCGGACAGGGCCCTGAAGCTTTCTTT
.	.	TRBJ1-1	TRBV28	CASKLGGNTEAFF	TGTGCCAGCAAGTTGGGGGGGAACACTGAAGCTTTCTTT
.	.	TRBJ2-2	TRBV6-1	CASRIRATGELFF	TGTGCCAGCAGAATTCGGGCCACCGGGGAGCTGTTTTTT
TRBD1	.	TRBJ1-1	TRBV4-1	CASSQDPDRGGTEAFF	TGCGCCAGCAGCCAAGACCCCGACAGGGGAGGCACTGAAGCTTTCTTT
TRBD1	.	TRBJ1-2	TRBV7-2	CASSLNTGAGYTF	TGTGCCAGCAGCTTAAATACAGGGGCTGGCTACACCTTC
TRBD2	few	TRBJ2-7	TRBV4-1	CASSQEPSGSYEQYF	TGCGCCAGCAGCCAAGAGCCTAGCGGCTCCTACGAGCAGTACTTC
.	many	TRBJ1-4	TRBV7-2	CASSSTGLNEKLFF	TGTGCCAGCAGCTCAACAGGCCTTAATGAAAAACTGTTTTTT
.	many	TRBJ2-1	TRBV7-2	CASSSSTQVPPYNEQFF	TGTGCCAGCAGCTCTTCGACTCAAGTCCCCCCCTACAATGAGCAGTTCTTC
TRBD2	.	TRBJ2-1	TRBV3-1	CASSQDYSGGHNEQFF	TGTGCCAGCAGCCAAGATTACAGCGGGGGGCACAATGAGCAGTTCTTC
.	.	TRBJ2-1	TRBV19	CASRRGRRGNEQFF	TGTGCCAGTAGGAGGGGCAGACGGGGCAATGAGCAGTTCTTC
TRBD2	.	TRBJ2-1	TRBV2	CASRDSGRPYNEQFF	TGTGCCAGCAGGGATAGCGGGAGGCCCTACAATGAGCAGTTCTTC
.	.	TRBJ1-3	TRBV11-2	CASSLTGRGAGNTIYF	TGTGCCAGCAGCCTTACCGGTAGGGGGGCTGGAAACACCATATATTTT
.	once	TRBJ2-1	TRBV4-1	CASSQEVASVNNEQFF	TGCGCCAGCAGCCAAGAGGTGGCTAGCGTCAACAATGAGCAGTTCTTC
.	once	TRBJ2-1	TRBV9	CASSVDTLEQFF	TGTGCCAGCAGCGTAGACACCCTTGAGCAGTTCTTC
TRBD1	.	TRBJ1-6	TRBV20-1	CSATGQVMSSYNSPLHF	TGCAGTGCTACGGGACAGGTCATGAGCTCCTATAATTCACCCCTCCACTTT
.	few	TRBJ2-5	TRBV12-3/TRBV12-4	CASSPHTGAGQETQYF	TGTGCCAGCAGTCCCCACACGGGGGCGGGCCAAGAGACCCAGTACTTC
TRBD2	few	TRBJ2-5	TRBV7-2	CASSLPNLAGGGETQYF	TGTGCCAGCAGCTTACCGAACCTAGCGGGGGGAGGCGAGACCCAGTACTTC
TRBD2	.	TRBJ2-3	TRBV18	CASSQRGGLTDTQYF	TGTGCCAGCTCACAGCGGGGGGGCCTCACAGATACGCAGTATTTT
.	.	TRBJ2-3	TRBV7-9	CASSPITDTQYF	TGTGCCAGCAGCCCCATAACAGATACGCAGTATTTT
.	.	TRBJ2-7	TRBV19	CASTSSISSYEQYF	TGTGCCAGTACGTCGTCGATAAGCTCCTACGAGCAGTACTTC
.	once	TRBJ2-3	TRBV4-2	CASSFYICSAWDRVGDTQYF	.
.	.	TRBJ1-1	TRBV28	CASSSDAGGNTEAFF	TGTGCCAGCAGTTCCGACGCGGGGGGAAACACTGAAGCTTTCTTT
TRBD2	few	TRBJ2-1	TRBV7-2	CAISLAGVYNEQFF	TGTGCCATATCACTAGCGGGAGTCTACAATGAGCAGTTCTTC
.	many	TRBJ1-4	TRBV7-2	CASSSIPSEKLFF	TGTGCCAGCAGCTCGATCCCTAGTGAAAAACTGTTTTTT
TRBD1	.	TRBJ2-7	TRBV6-1	CASRRTGGIYEQYF	TGTGCCAGCAGACGGACAGGGGGAATCTACGAGCAGTACTTC
.	.	TRBJ2-2	TRBV24-1	CATSGGIEQYTGELFF	TGTGCCACCAGTGGGGGAATAGAGCAGTACACCGGGGAGCTGTTTTTT
TRBD1	many	TRBJ1-6	TRBV12-3/TRBV12-4	CASSATGASYNSPLHF	TGTGCCAGCAGTGCAACAGGGGCCTCCTATAATTCACCCCTCCACTTT
TRBD1	.	TRBJ2-7	TRBV6-1	CASSEVWTGRYEQYF	TGTGCCAGCAGTGAAGTCTGGACAGGGAGATACGAGCAGTACTTC
.	once	TRBJ1-1	TRBV6-2/TRBV6-3	CASSNGPRGTEAFF	TGTGCCAGCAGTAACGGACCTAGAGGGACTGAAGCTTTCTTT
TRBD2	.	TRBJ2-3	TRBV18	CASSPMASGARGTDTQYF	TGTGCCAGCTCACCTATGGCTAGCGGGGCGAGAGGCACAGATACGCAGTATTTT
TRBD1	.	TRBJ2-7	TRBV7-3	CASSLTGDRGYEQYF	TGTGCCAGCAGCTTAACCGGGGACAGGGGTTACGAGCAGTACTTC
.	.	TRBJ2-7	TRBV20-1	CSASSSSRYEQYF	TGCAGTGCTAGTAGCTCTAGCCGCTACGAGCAGTACTTC
TRBD1	.	TRBJ1-1	TRBV6-2/TRBV6-3	CASRMVFGQGKDTEAFF	TGTGCCAGCAGGATGGTTTTCGGACAGGGGAAGGACACTGAAGCTTTCTTT
TRBD2	.	TRBJ2-5	TRBV6-2/TRBV6-3	CASSYGGGREAQYF	TGTGCCAGCAGTTACGGGGGGGGAAGAGAGGCCCAGTACTTC
.	many	TRBJ1-2	TRBV3-1	CASSWGQGGYTF	TGTGCCAGCAGCTGGGGTCAGGGTGGCTACACCTTC
TRBD1	few	TRBJ2-3	TRBV29-1	CSVGLTGDTQYF	TGCAGCGTTGGCCTGACAGGGGATACGCAGTATTTT
.	.	TRBJ1-5	TRBV5-1	CASSSATSTDTQHF	TGCGCCAGCAGCTCCGCGACTAGCACAGATACGCAGCATTTT
.	.	TRBJ1-1	TRBV30	CAWAKNTEAFF	TGTGCCTGGGCAAAGAACACTGAAGCTTTCTTT
.	.	TRBJ2-7	TRBV6-1	CASSALVGPYEQYF	TGTGCCAGCAGTGCGTTGGTGGGACCCTACGAGCAGTACTTC
.	.	TRBJ2-1	TRBV20-1	CSARSGPLKGNEQFF	TGCAGTGCTAGATCGGGCCCTCTAAAGGGCAATGAGCAGTTCTTC
TRBD1	many	TRBJ1-1	TRBV6-1	CASSTQGGTEAFF	TGTGCCAGCAGTACCCAGGGGGGGACTGAAGCTTTCTTT
TRBD2	.	TRBJ2-3	TRBV6-2/TRBV6-3	CASSYSPSRASGTTDTQYF	TGTGCCAGCAGTTACTCGCCCTCGAGGGCTAGCGGGACCACAGATACGCAGTATTTT
.	.	TRBJ2-3	TRBV7-2	CASSLTGQYTDTQYF	TGTGCCAGCAGCTTAACCGGACAGTACACAGATACGCAGTATTTT
.	few	TRBJ1-5	TRBV7-8	CASSLSAGLNQPQHF	TGTGCCAGCAGCTTATCCGCAGGTCTAAACCAGCCCCAGCATTTT
.	.	TRBJ2-5	TRBV20-1	CSARYGRAGEETQYF	TGCAGTGCTAGATATGGGCGGGCAGGGGAAGAGACCCAGTACTTC
.	.	TRBJ2-3	TRBV12-3/TRBV12-4	CATYSGGGTDTQYF	TGTGCCACTTATTCGGGGGGCGGGACAGATACGCAGTATTTT
TRBD1	few	TRBJ2-7	TRBV10-3	CAISESTGQEQYF	TGTGCCATCAGTGAGTCGACAGGGCAAGAGCAGTACTTC
TRBD1	few	TRBJ1-1	TRBV6-1	CASSYRAGGNEAFF	TGTGCCAGCAGTTATAGGGCAGGGGGCAATGAAGCTTTCTTT
.	few	TRBJ1-4	TRBV6-1	CASSRSANEKLFF	TGTGCCAGCAGTCGATCAGCTAATGAAAAACTGTTTTTT
.	.	TRBJ2-1	TRBV15	CATSNFLYEQFF	TGTGCCACCAGCAACTTCCTCTATGAGCAGTTCTTC
.	few	TRBJ2-1	TRBV24-1	CATSDGGRYNEQFF	TGTGCCACCAGTGATGGGGGGCGTTACAATGAGCAGTTCTTC
.	.	TRBJ1-6	TRBV20-1	CSARDNPSGQGRSPLHF	TGCAGTGCTAGAGACAACCCCAGCGGGCAGGGCCGGTCACCCCTCCACTTT
.	.	TRBJ2-5	TRBV3-1	CAVSAGPMGETQYF	TGTGCCGTATCAGCGGGCCCCATGGGGGAGACCCAGTACTTC
.	.	TRBJ2-5	TRBV20-1	CSAREASQETQYF	TGCAGTGCTAGAGAAGCTAGTCAAGAGACCCAGTACTTC
.	many	TRBJ1-1	TRBV28	CASSPEGLVGFF	TGTGCCAGCAGCCCGGAAGGTCTCGTTGGTTTCTTT
.	.	TRBJ2-1	TRBV7-2	CASSPFAYNEQFF	TGTGCCAGCAGCCCCTTTGCCTACAATGAGCAGTTCTTC